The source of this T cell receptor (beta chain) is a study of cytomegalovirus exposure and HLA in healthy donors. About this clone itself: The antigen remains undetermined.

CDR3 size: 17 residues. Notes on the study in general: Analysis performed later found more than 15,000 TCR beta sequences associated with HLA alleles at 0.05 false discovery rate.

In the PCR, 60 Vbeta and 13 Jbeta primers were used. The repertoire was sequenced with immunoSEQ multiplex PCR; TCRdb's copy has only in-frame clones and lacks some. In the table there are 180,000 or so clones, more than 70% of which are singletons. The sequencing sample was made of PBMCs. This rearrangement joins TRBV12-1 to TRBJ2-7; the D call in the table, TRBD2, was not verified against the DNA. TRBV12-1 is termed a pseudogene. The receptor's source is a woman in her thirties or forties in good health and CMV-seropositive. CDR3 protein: CASSFLNLAGTQDEQYF. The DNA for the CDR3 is TGTGCCAGCAGCTTTCTCAATCTAGCGGGGACCCAGGACGAGCAGTACTTC.